The sequence of this T cell receptor (beta chain) was determined in a study of OX40 agonist ivuxolimab in advanced cancers. With respect to the entire study: The costimulatory receptor OX40 (CD134) was targeted by ivuxolimab, a fully human IgG2 agonistic monoclonal antibody. Three dose-escalation patients achieved partial responses, one with hepatocellular carcinoma and two with cutaneous melanoma. Of the approximately 54 dose-escalation patients, hepatocellular carcinoma was present in about 19, melanoma in roughly 15, renal cell carcinoma in 9 and head and neck cancer in 9. The purpose of peripheral TCRbeta sequencing was to test whether ivuxolimab changed TCR sequence diversity and led to clonal T-cell expansion. Prior anti-PD-1, anti-PD-L1 or anti-CTLA-4 therapy was permitted, and about two fifths of dose-escalation patients had received checkpoint inhibitors. Intravenous ivuxolimab was administered to patients every 2 weeks at six dose levels: 0.01, 0.1, 0.3, 1.5, 3 and 10 mg/kg. The monotherapy dose-escalation portion (N of about 50 patients) of the phase I ivuxolimab trial is reported in the paper. A male proportion of roughly 80% and a mean age of roughly 58 years, ranging from about 20 to 80, were recorded for the dose-escalation cohort. Results the study describes overall, beyond this receptor: On average, CD8+ T cells showed more expanded clones than CD4+ T cells after ivuxolimab. At doses from 0.1 to 3.0 mg/kg, clonal expansion was seen in both CD4+ and CD8+ blood T cells between baseline and week 6. Partial responders in the 0.1-3.0 mg/kg groups had among the lowest normalized peripheral clonal expansion, especially among CD8+ T cells. Low levels of normalized T-cell clonal expansion were also seen in some nonresponding patients. The antigen specificity of the clonally expanded peripheral T cells was not determined.

For sequencing of the TCRbeta CDR3 region, genomic DNA was extracted from the sorted cells. The immunoSEQ Assay was used to sequence the TCRbeta CDR3 regions. TCRdb took over this immuneACCESS table, retaining in-frame rearrangements with V and J assigned. Such tables are incomplete; in checked studies, under half of the missing clones stem from an unresolved V gene, and the remainder is unexplained. The sample table contains 42,000 or so clones; only one count was recorded for under 90% of them. The top ten constitute approximately 25% of the sample. This clone was recorded a few times. Its binding antigen is unknown. No base-level quality is on record; no much larger clone is a single base apart. Patients with autoimmune disease history or receiving systemic immunosuppression were excluded from the trial. Peripheral blood for TCR sequencing was collected from all dose cohorts at baseline, on cycle 4 day 1, and on cycle 7 day 1. The samples were taken from a phase I, first-in-human, multicenter, open-label dose-escalation trial of ivuxolimab. The trial enrolled adults with locally advanced or metastatic head and neck squamous cell, hepatocellular, melanoma or renal cell carcinoma. Before TCR sequencing, CD4+ T cells and CD8+ T cells were sorted from peripheral blood as separate populations.

The CDR3 holds 15 amino acids from the cysteine to the phenylalanine. Here the CDR3 DNA is all that survives: 45 bases in frame from base 1. Trimming removed 6 bases from V and 6 bases from J, leaving 20 bases between the germline ends. CDR1 and CDR2 are read off the germline V gene (reference sequence) as MNHEY and SMNVEV. The sample here was CD4+ or CD8+ T cells sorted from blood, taken in a trial of the OX40 agonist ivuxolimab. The clonotype was recovered from an adult with an advanced solid tumor such as melanoma, head and neck, liver or kidney cancer. The chain was built from TRBV27 and TRBJ1-2; TRBD1 might be the D gene, on 6 matching bases. The nucleotide sequence is given as TGTGCCAGCAGCCTCATGACAGGTGCAGTCGATGGCTACACCTTC. Its protein reads: CASSLMTGAVDGYTF.